This T cell receptor beta chain was identified in a study of T cells after yellow fever vaccination. From germline, CDR1 is SGHRS and CDR2 YFSETQ. The CDR3 has 14 amino acids. With 3 bases removed from V and 5 bases from J, the gap between germline ends came to 15 bases. By 5'RACE template switching, TCR cDNA was produced, with a universal primer site and UMIs added in the process. Via MiXCR, TCRdb re-called the 5' RACE reads, giving one row per CDR3 protein. The sample contains some 100,000 distinct CDR3 sequences, over 8% of which appear only once. The sample holds a few counts of this clonotype. Study results and limitations: Post-booster reappearance was seen for most primary-vaccination clones (around 96% CD4, roughly 91% CD8).

The sequence derives from a man between 18 and 29 years old who received the YFV17D yellow fever vaccine. Sample: CD8+ T cells not binding an NS4B(214-222) dextramer, sorted from PBMCs, taken roughly 14 days after the first yellow fever vaccination. The genes are TRBV5-1 and TRBJ2-7; D tentatively reads TRBD1 or TRBD2 (5 bases each). The CDR3 nucleotides are TGCGCCAGCAGCTCGCTAGATGTGGGGGACGAGCAGTACTTC. It yields the protein CASSSLDVGDEQYF.